Presented here are 20 T cell receptor beta chains from one specimen sequenced in a study of breast tumors, draining lymph nodes, adjacent tissues. TCRdb analysed the multiplex PCR reads with MiXCR anew, one entry per CDR3 protein. This table holds under 300,000 distinct CDR3 sequences, 30% to 35% found once. Axillary draining lymph nodes of breast cancer patients supplied the node samples. The sequenced sample was axillary lymph node tissue. These TCRs come from a female donor with breast cancer. Some clones in this sample may be carry-over from other donors' samples.

This clonotype was counted between two and nine times. J is TRBJ2-3 and V is TRBV3-1; either TRBD1 or TRBD2 may fit D (5 bases each). The germline V gene encodes CDR1 LGHDT and CDR2 YNNKEL (reference sequence). This CDR3 has 13 residues. Trimming shortened V by 4 bases and J by 2 bases, and 7 bases separated the two germline ends. The CDR3 here is CASSRGATDTQYF. In DNA, the CDR3 is TGTGCCAGCAGCCGAGGGGCCACAGATACGCAGTATTTT.

This clonotype has only a few counts. The J gene is TRBJ2-7, the V gene TRBV4-2; 9 bases match TRBD2. The J segment lost 7 bases and the V segment lost 0 bases, leaving 13 bases of the junction unmatched. This CDR3 is built from 17 residues. Looked up from germline, CDR1 is LGHNA and CDR2 is YNFKEQ. CDR3 residues: CASSQDNALAGTWEQYF. The CDR3 bases are TGTGCCAGCAGCCAAGATAATGCCCTAGCGGGGACCTGGGAGCAGTACTTC.

A note on this clonotype: This may come from a read error, since a much larger clone is one base off. V gene TRBV6-6 combines with J gene TRBJ2-1; D not resolved. The V end was cut by 5 bases, the J end by 9 bases, with 11 bases between. The germline V gene encodes CDR1 MNHNY and CDR2 SVGAGI (reference sequence). The CDR3 loop spans 12 amino acids. CDR3 bases: TGTGCCAGCAGTCACTTACAGAGTGAGCAGTTCTTC. Translating it yields CASSHLQSEQFF.

This chain connects TRBV7-9 to TRBJ1-2, with 8 positions matching TRBD1. The CDR3 is 13 residues long. Germline CDR1 is SEHNR and CDR2 is FQNEAQ (reference sequence). V lost 8 bases, J lost 3 bases, and 5 bases stayed unmatched. The DNA of the CDR3 is TGTGCCAGCGAGGACAGGGCTGACTATGGCTACACCTTC. Its translation: CASEDRADYGYTF.

This clonotype was seen many times. The chain couples TRBV20-1 to TRBJ2-3; 9 positions match TRBD2. Per germline, CDR1 DFQATT and CDR2 SNEGSKA (reference sequence). The CDR3 extends over 16 amino acids. With 0 bases clipped from V and 4 bases from J, the junction kept 8 bases outside the gene matches. The CDR3 sequence is CSARDLAGGQPDTQYF. DNA for the CDR3: TGCAGTGCTAGAGATCTGGCGGGAGGGCAACCAGATACGCAGTATTTT.

J is TRBJ2-1 and V is TRBV7-3, with D perhaps TRBD2 (5 bases). The germline V and J ends were trimmed by 4 bases and 6 bases, with 10 bases remaining between them. This CDR3 spans 13 amino acids. In germline, CDR1 is SGHTA, CDR2 FQGTGA. CDR3 sequence (DNA): TGTGCCAGCAGCTCCCAAGGGAGCAATGAGCAGTTCTTC. Its translation: CASSSQGSNEQFF.

V and J are TRBV7-3 and TRBJ1-4; D unclear. The CDR3 runs to 15 residues. Germline CDR1 reads SGHTA; CDR2 reads FQGTGA. V lost 4 bases to trimming and J lost 2 bases, with 11 bases between them. The CDR3: CASSSLSGTNEKLFF. The CDR3 DNA is TGTGCCAGCAGCTCCCTTTCCGGGACTAATGAAAAACTGTTTTTT.

The chain links TRBV4-1 to TRBJ2-4; 9 bases align to TRBD1. CDR3 length equals 15 residues. V dropped 4 bases and J dropped 8; count of bases not matched to a gene: 9. Germline CDR1 MGHRA, CDR2 YSYEKL. CDR3 region: CASSLCADRGDIQYF. CDR3 nucleotide sequence: TGCGCCAGCAGCCTGTGTGCCGACAGGGGGGACATTCAGTACTTC.

This clonotype was observed many times. This chain connects TRBV2 to TRBJ2-5, with TRBD1 identical over 7 bases. V trimming: 5 bases; J trimming: 5 bases; junction bases outside the gene matches: 11. The CDR3 spans 15 residues. Germline V lookup: CDR1 SNHLY, CDR2 FYNNEI. The CDR3 DNA follows: TGTGCCAGCAGTCCGGGACAGAGTAGAGTGGAGACCCAGTACTTC. Translated, it gives CASSPGQSRVETQYF.

Note on this clonotype: Being one base from a much bigger clone, this may be a read error. This chain joins TRBV11-3 and TRBJ1-2; D is unresolved. The germline V gene encodes CDR1 SGHNT and CDR2 YENEEA. The CDR3 has 14 residues. CDR3 DNA sequence: TGTGCCAACAGCTTAGATGGCGGCAACTATGGCTACACCTTC. Its protein product is CANSLDGGNYGYTF.

Comment on this clonotype: This may be a read error, as it is one base from a much larger clone. The chain recombines TRBV7-9 with TRBJ2-1; 9 positions agree with TRBD1. The CDR3 loop spans 15 amino acids. Germline V lookup: CDR1 SEHNR, CDR2 FQNEAQ (reference sequence). The CDR3 loop is CASSRRQGGYNEQLF. The CDR3 bases are TGTGCCAGCAGCCGGCGACAGGGGGGTTACAATGAGCAGCTCTTC.

This clonotype was detected many times. This chain connects TRBV4-3 to TRBJ2-3, with TRBD2 matching over 11 bases. There are 18 residues in the CDR3. Germline V CDR1 and CDR2: LGHNA, YSLEER. With 0 bases clipped from V and 2 bases from J, the junction kept 7 bases outside the gene matches. The CDR3: CASSQDVPSGGPTDTQYF. DNA of the CDR3: TGCGCCAGCAGCCAAGATGTGCCTAGCGGGGGGCCCACAGATACGCAGTATTTT.

Comments on this clonotype: Given a much more abundant clone one base away, this may be a read error. The genes are TRBV7-9 and TRBJ2-2; possible D gene TRBD1, 5 bases. The length of the CDR3 is 14 residues. Germline assignment: CDR1 SEHNR and CDR2 FQNEAQ (reference sequence). Trimming left V 11 bases short and J 1 base short, with 14 bases between. The CDR3 spells CAGTGSLNTGELFF. The DNA for the CDR3 is TGTGCCGGCACAGGCTCGCTGAACACCGGGGAGCTGTTTTTT.

This clonotype was detected ten times or more. This chain connects TRBV5-8 to TRBJ1-4, with unresolved D. Trimming took off 7 bases at V and 2 bases at J, with 15 bases between the two ends. The CDR3 is 15 residues long. Looked up from germline, CDR1 is SGHTS and CDR2 is YDEGEE. The CDR3 region has the DNA TGTGCCAGCGGTTCTTTCGACGACACTAATGAAAAACTGTTTTTT. Protein product: CASGSFDDTNEKLFF.

This clonotype was picked up many times. The CDR3 here is CASSFSTTYEQYF. CDR3 in DNA: TGCGCCAGCAGCTTTAGCACAACCTACGAGCAGTACTTC. V usage is TRBV5-1 and J usage is TRBJ2-7; no firm D call. Germline V gene sequence: CDR1 SGHRS, CDR2 YFSETQ. The CDR3 sequence is 13 residues long. Trimming pared 2 bases from V and 2 bases from J, leaving 8 bases between.

The rearrangement joins TRBV9 to TRBJ1-6; D might be TRBD1 (5 bases). CDR3 length: 13 residues. Trimming took 10 bases from V and 7 from J, leaving 15 bases between them. Germline CDR1 is SGDLS and CDR2 is YYNGEE. The CDR3 protein is CASAGVMNSPLHF. The CDR3 DNA sequence: TGTGCCTCGGCGGGGGTGATGAATTCACCCCTCCACTTT.

Many counts were recorded for this clonotype. The gene calls are TRBV3-1 and TRBJ2-3; D possibly corresponds to TRBD2 (5 bases). With 4 bases removed from V and 3 bases from J, the gap between germline ends came to 11 bases. CDR3 size: 14 residues. Per germline, CDR1 LGHDT and CDR2 YNNKEL (reference sequence). CDR3 coding DNA: TGTGCCAGCAGCCTGGGAGAGGTTACAGATACGCAGTATTTT. Its translation: CASSLGEVTDTQYF.

This clonotype was seen repeatedly, ten times or more. This rearrangement joins TRBV11-2 to TRBJ2-7; D is possibly TRBD1 (9 bases). V was pared by 4 bases and J by 4 bases, with 20 bases between. CDR1 is SGHAT and CDR2 is FQNNGV in the germline V gene. The CDR3 sequence is 16 residues long. The CDR3 loop is CASSSLAGQGRYEQYF. CDR3 nucleotides: TGTGCCAGCAGCTCCTTAGCGGGACAGGGAAGGTACGAGCAGTACTTC.

The chain has TRBV14 and TRBJ2-7, with TRBD1 identical over 10 bases. With 5 bases clipped from V and 4 bases from J, the junction kept 14 bases outside the gene matches. There are 17 residues in the CDR3. Per the germline V gene, CDR1 is SGHDN and CDR2 is FVKESK. The CDR3 loop is CASSVEVRDRGYYEQYF. The CDR3 DNA follows: TGTGCCAGCAGCGTTGAAGTCCGGGACAGGGGATATTACGAGCAGTACTTC.

This clonotype came up many times. The chain has TRBV7-2 and TRBJ2-7; tentatively, D is TRBD2 (7 bases). The germline V gene has CDR1 SGHTA and CDR2 FQGNSA. CDR3 length: 15 amino acids. The V gene lost 2 bases and the J gene lost 2 bases, with 13 bases spanning the gap. CDR3 residues: CASSLIRGATYEQYF. CDR3 in DNA: TGTGCCAGCAGCTTAATTCGGGGGGCCACCTACGAGCAGTACTTC.